This T cell receptor beta chain was captured in a study of T cells in Graves' hyperthyroidism and ophthalmopathy. Notes on the study in general: Using 13 V-J features, a model discriminated ophthalmopathy from stable hyperthyroidism.

Amplification yielded TCR beta CDR3 regions, with RNA transcripts as the source. The study used the HTBI primer set for a first-round RT-PCR of the TCR CDR3. TCRdb independently ran MiXCR on the multiplex PCR reads; one entry per CDR3 protein. The repertoire holds hundreds of thousands of distinct CDR3 sequences, with around 38% as singletons. The CDR3 loop spans 16 amino acids. V lost 8 bases and J 1 base, leaving 23 bases between the germline ends. Looked up from germline, CDR1 is SQVTM and CDR2 is ANQGSEA. This clonotype was recorded only once. Its matching antigen is unknown. The clonotype was recovered from a man between 18 and 35 years old with Graves' hyperthyroidism. V usage is TRBV29-1 and J usage is TRBJ1-1; D is undetermined. Material: blood. The chain's CDR3 is CSSSTQASEGNTEAFF. The DNA for the CDR3 is TGCAGCAGTTCCACGCAGGCATCGGAGGGGAACACTGAAGCTTTCTTT.